This T cell receptor (beta chain) was documented in a study of a mutant IDH1 vaccine in newly diagnosed glioma. Study background: Before enrollment, the patients had been treated with radiotherapy alone, temozolomide alone, or both together. Most of them had received both.

Note on this clone: Its antigen is undetermined.

This sample's time point: week 5, during vaccination. Mutant IDH1 20-mer peptide, at 300 ug, made up each vaccine dose, with topical imiquimod. Only in-frame clones appear in the TCRdb table, and some are missing; sequencing was by immunoSEQ multiplex PCR. Altogether some 25,000 clones are present, about three quarters being singletons, with the ten largest covering roughly a tenth. The CDR3 spans 15 residues. Between the trimmed V and J ends, which lost 0 bases and 4 bases, there was a span of 12 bases. Germline CDR1 is MNHEY and CDR2 is SVGAGI. The origin of this receptor is a middle-aged man with glioma. The sample here was PBMCs, taken from a glioma patient whose treatment included an IDH1 peptide vaccine. The J gene is TRBJ1-2, the V gene TRBV6-5; possible D gene TRBD1, 5 bases. The CDR3 DNA reads TGTGCCAGCAGTTACTCCTTAGGGGAATCCTATGGCTACACCTTC. This codes for CASSYSLGESYGYTF.